This T cell receptor beta chain is from a study of vaccination and CD4 T cells after COVID-19. Across the study: Post-vaccine sampling followed dose two by a median 72 days (range 14 to 241). The cells in question were stimulated using overlapping spike peptides derived from SARS-CoV-2, HCoV-NL63, HCoV-OC43 and HCoV-229E.

Turning to this clonotype: Its antigen is currently unknown.

Cultured CD4+ T cell DNA underwent sequencing with the Oncomine TCR Beta short-read assay. In this case, cultured CD4+ T cells provided the extracted genomic DNA. One entry per CDR3 protein results from TCRdb running MiXCR on the PCR reads. Among more than 10,000 distinct CDR3 sequences listed, about 30% were seen once. CDR1 is LNHDA, CDR2 SQIVND, per germline (reference sequence). This CDR3 has 16 residues. V dropped 7 bases and J dropped 6 bases, with 22 bases sitting between them. Treatment here: roughly 11-day PBMC culture with coronavirus spike peptide pools or control peptides (ViraFEST assay). During the years 2011-2018, before the COVID-19 pandemic, the unexposed donor's CD4+ T cells were collected.

This clonotype originated in a human donor in good health. Specimen: CD4+ T cells from blood, cultured in vitro. V is TRBV19 and J is TRBJ2-1; D might be TRBD2 (6 bases). CDR3: CASTPPYARGRNEQFF. Here the CDR3 DNA reads TGTGCCAGTACCCCACCCTATGCGCGGGGCCGCAATGAGCAGTTCTTC. Filled out from reference TRBV19 and TRBJ2-1, the complete variable domain reads DGGITQSPKYLFRKEGQNVTLSCEQNLNHDAMYWYRQDPGQGLRLIYYSQIVNDFQKGDIAEGYSVSREKKESFPLTVTSAQKNPTAFYLCASTPPYARGRNEQFFGPGTRLTVL.